These 13 T cell receptor beta chains originate from one sample sequenced in a study of PD-L1 blockade in urothelial cancer. TCRdb's table, derived via immunoSEQ multiplex PCR, lists solely in-frame clones and lacks some. The sample includes tens of thousands of clones, around nine tenths of them seen just once. The time point here: peripheral blood 6 weeks after treatment start. The sequencing here drew on PBMCs, taken around atezolizumab (anti-PD-L1) treatment. The receptors shown here come from a man in his fifties or sixties with urothelial cancer.

The chain uses TRBV6-5 and TRBJ2-1; D is undetermined. Trimming took off 0 bases at V and 4 bases at J, with 10 bases between the two ends. The CDR3 length is 15 residues. The germline CDR1 and CDR2 sequences are MNHEY and SVGAGI. The chain's CDR3 is CASSYSKAYYNEQFF. DNA for the CDR3: TGTGCCAGCAGTTACTCGAAAGCATATTACAATGAGCAGTTCTTC.

This chain connects TRBV21-1 to TRBJ2-7; the table gives TRBD1 as D, unverified against the DNA. TRBV21-1 is a pseudogene. The CDR3 is 17 amino acids. Here the CDR3 DNA reads TGTGCCAGCTATATAACCCCCGGGACAGGGCTTATCTACGAGCAGTACTTC. Translating it yields CASYITPGTGLIYEQYF.

This chain joins TRBV11-3 and TRBJ2-7; TRBD2 is a possible D gene (5 bases). The CDR3 has 18 residues. Trimming left V 3 bases short and J 0 bases short, with 21 bases between. Germline V CDR1 and CDR2: SGHNT, YENEEA. The CDR3, as DNA: TGTGCCAGCAGCTTCGAGTTTTTAGGAGGAGGAAGCTCCTACGAGCAGTACTTC. Encoded protein: CASSFEFLGGGSSYEQYF.

This clone has only one observation. The chain employs TRBV7-2 and TRBJ2-7; D is unresolved. This CDR3 has 13 residues. The ends were cut back, 0 bases at V and 7 bases at J, with 10 bases in the middle. Germline assignment: CDR1 SGHTA and CDR2 FQGNSA. The CDR3 sequence is CASSLALTGEQYF. For the CDR3, the DNA is TGTGCCAGCAGCTTAGCGCTGACTGGGGAGCAGTACTTC. The full variable domain, in which reference TRBV7-2 and TRBJ2-7 provide the parts outside the CDR3, is GAGVSQSPSNKVTEKGKDVELRCDPISGHTALYWYRQSLGQGLEFLIYFQGNSAPDKSGLPSDRFSAERTGGSVSTLTIQRTQQEDSAVYLCASSLALTGEQYFGPGTRLTVT.

The CDR3 region has the DNA TGTGCCAGCAGTTACACAGGGGGCGAGCAGTACTTC. This gives the protein CASSYTGGEQYF. This chain links TRBV28 with TRBJ2-7; 8 nucleotides align to TRBD1. Germline V gives CDR1 MDHEN, CDR2 SYDVKM. V was clipped by 4 bases and J by 6 bases; unmatched bases: 2. This CDR3 has 12 amino acids.

The CDR3 loop reads CASSRETGTYEQYF. The CDR3 bases are TGCGCCAGCAGCCGTGAGACAGGGACCTACGAGCAGTACTTC. This chain joins TRBV5-1 and TRBJ2-7; TRBD1 aligns across 7 bases. Per germline, CDR1 SGHRS and CDR2 YFSETQ. The CDR3 runs 14 residues. V trimming: 4 bases; J trimming: 2 bases; junction bases outside the gene matches: 6.

This clone was counted a single time. The rearrangement links TRBV7-2 to TRBJ2-7; 9 bases match TRBD2. The length of the CDR3 is 16 residues. V was clipped by 4 bases and J by 2 bases; unmatched bases: 9. Germline CDR1 SGHTA, CDR2 FQGNSA. The CDR3 DNA reads as TGTGCCAGCAGCTCCTCTGGGGCGGGAGGGGCCTACGAGCAGTACTTC. As protein: CASSSSGAGGAYEQYF.

The chain is built from TRBV5-1 and TRBJ1-1, with D tentatively TRBD1 (5 bases). The V and J ends lost 4 bases and 0 bases respectively, with 16 bases between them. The CDR3 contains 16 residues. Germline V lookup: CDR1 SGHRS, CDR2 YFSETQ. The CDR3 is CASSPGHGTMNTEAFF. CDR3 bases: TGCGCCAGCAGCCCAGGACACGGAACTATGAACACTGAAGCTTTCTTT.

This chain joins TRBV4-3 and TRBJ2-3; D may be TRBD2 (6 bases). The CDR3 is made up of 18 amino acids. V lost 0 bases and J lost 5, with 21 bases in between. Germline V gene lookup returns CDR1 LGHNA and CDR2 YSLEER. The CDR3 sequence: CASSQEVTGERVRDTQYF. The CDR3 DNA sequence: TGCGCCAGCAGCCAAGAAGTTACGGGGGAGAGGGTCCGAGATACGCAGTATTTT.

The chain is built from TRBV19 and TRBJ2-4; D perhaps matches TRBD1 (6 bases). The CDR3 totals 14 residues. Germline V gene data show CDR1 as LNHDA and CDR2 as SQIVND (reference sequence). V was shortened by 7 bases and J by 1 base, with 11 bases between the two germline ends. CDR3 in amino acids: CASNFQGAKNIQYF. The CDR3 region has the DNA TGTGCCAGTAACTTCCAGGGGGCCAAAAACATTCAGTACTTC. The variable domain in full, completed from reference TRBV19 and TRBJ2-4, reads DGGITQSPKYLFRKEGQNVTLSCEQNLNHDAMYWYRQDPGQGLRLIYYSQIVNDFQKGDIAEGYSVSREKKESFPLTVTSAQKNPTAFYLCASNFQGAKNIQYFGAGTRLSVL.

The chain employs TRBV7-6 and TRBJ1-2; 10 bases are a match to TRBD1. J gave up 8 bases and V 4 bases, and 10 bases lay outside the gene matches. This CDR3 is built from 15 residues. Germline assignment: CDR1 SGHVS and CDR2 FNYEAQ. In DNA form, the CDR3 reads TGTGCCAGCAGCTCGTCCCGGGACAGGGGATTCGGCTACACCTTC. The encoded protein is CASSSSRDRGFGYTF.

This chain uses TRBV19 with TRBJ1-1; the D gene is possibly TRBD1 (6 bases). Trimming took 2 bases from V and 1 from J, leaving 8 bases between them. The CDR3 is made up of 14 amino acids. Germline CDR1 LNHDA, CDR2 SQIVND (reference sequence). The CDR3 sequence is CASSIQGKNTEAFF. The CDR3 bases are TGTGCCAGTAGTATACAGGGGAAGAACACTGAAGCTTTCTTT.

The J gene is TRBJ2-1, the V gene TRBV11-3, with D possibly TRBD2 on 5 matching bases. Germline V gene data show CDR1 as SGHNT and CDR2 as YENEEA. The germline V and J ends were trimmed by 4 bases and 1 base, with 11 bases remaining between them. CDR3 size: 15 residues. CDR3 region: CASSSSLQSYNEQFF. The CDR3, as DNA: TGTGCCAGCAGCTCTAGCCTCCAATCCTACAATGAGCAGTTCTTC.